This entry concerns a single T cell receptor beta chain. Its matching antigen is unknown. The sample contains more than one DNA sequence encoding this CDR3. This record comes from a study of cytomegalovirus exposure and HLA in healthy donors. Study-wide results and limits: Cytomegalovirus association was listed for 164 TCR beta chains.

The CDR3 runs to 15 residues. CDR1 and CDR2 (germline): SNHLY, FYNNEI. Unmatched junction bases numbered 2, after V lost 4 bases and J lost 0 bases. PCR amplification relied on 60 Vbeta primers (plus 13 Jbeta primers). Using immunoSEQ multiplex PCR, the repertoire was profiled, and TCRdb retains in-frame clones only, with some absent. The data hold 95,000 to 150,000 clones, with 80% observed a single time. Healthy bone marrow donors supplied every sample. The sequence was collected from a young man in good health and CMV-seropositive. The sequencing sample was made of PBMCs. J is TRBJ2-3 and V is TRBV2; 9 bases match TRBD1. The CDR3 DNA follows: TGTGCCAGCAGTGTCGGACAGGGGAGCACAGATACGCAGTATTTT. Residues: CASSVGQGSTDTQYF.